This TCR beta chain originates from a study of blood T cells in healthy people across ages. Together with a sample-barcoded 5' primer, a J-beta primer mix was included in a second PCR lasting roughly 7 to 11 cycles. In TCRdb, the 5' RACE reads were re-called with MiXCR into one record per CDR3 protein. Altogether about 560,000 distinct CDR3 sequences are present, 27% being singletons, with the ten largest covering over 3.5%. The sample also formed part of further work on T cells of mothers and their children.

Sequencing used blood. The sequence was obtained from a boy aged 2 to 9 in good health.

The CDR3 sequence: CASSLEGRAGTDTQYF. CDR3 coding DNA: TGCGCCAGCAGCTTGGAGGGCAGGGCAGGAACAGATACGCAGTATTTT. The chain has TRBV5-1 and TRBJ2-3, with D possibly TRBD1 on 5 matching bases. With 0 bases removed from V and 3 bases from J, the gap between germline ends came to 14 bases. This CDR3 has 16 residues. Germline assignment: CDR1 SGHRS and CDR2 YFSETQ.